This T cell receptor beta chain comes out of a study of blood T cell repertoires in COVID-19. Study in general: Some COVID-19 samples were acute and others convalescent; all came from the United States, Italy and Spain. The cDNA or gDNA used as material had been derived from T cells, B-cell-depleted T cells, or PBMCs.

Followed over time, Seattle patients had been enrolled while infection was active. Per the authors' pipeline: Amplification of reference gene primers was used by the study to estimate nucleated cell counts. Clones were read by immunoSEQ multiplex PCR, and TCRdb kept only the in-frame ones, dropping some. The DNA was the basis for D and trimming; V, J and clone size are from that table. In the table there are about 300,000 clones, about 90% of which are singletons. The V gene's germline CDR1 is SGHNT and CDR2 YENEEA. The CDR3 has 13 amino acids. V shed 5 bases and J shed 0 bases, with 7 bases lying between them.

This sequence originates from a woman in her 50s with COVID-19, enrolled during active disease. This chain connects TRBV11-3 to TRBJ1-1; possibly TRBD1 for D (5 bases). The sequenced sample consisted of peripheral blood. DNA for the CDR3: TGTGCCAGCAGCCAGGGCCTGAACACTGAAGCTTTCTTT. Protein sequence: CASSQGLNTEAFF.